Listed here are 14 T cell receptor beta chains from one sample, sequenced in a study of memory CD4+ T cells and cytomegalovirus serostatus. The sort gate was single viable CD3+CD4+CD8-CD45RO+ cells for memory CD4+ T cells. TCRdb's table, derived via immunoSEQ multiplex PCR, lists solely in-frame clones and lacks some. The repertoire has 45,000 to 55,000 clones, around 81% of them found once; the top ten carry 1.5% to 2%. The source material was memory CD4+ T cells from blood. The receptors originated from an adult in good health and CMV-seronegative.

This clone has just one count. V is TRBV30 and J is TRBJ1-2, with D uncertain. CDR3 size: 14 residues. V gave up 2 bases and J gave up 4 bases, with 14 bases separating them. Per the germline V gene, CDR1 is GTSNPN and CDR2 is SVGIG (reference sequence). CDR3 loop: CAWSPREGGYGYTF. The CDR3 DNA follows: TGTGCCTGGAGTCCCCGCGAGGGCGGCTATGGCTACACCTTC.

The chain couples TRBV19 to TRBJ2-1; 8 bases are a match to TRBD1. The junction had 4 bases not matched to a gene; V was cut back by 8 bases and J by 4 bases. The length of the CDR3 is 13 residues. Germline values: CDR1 LNHDA, CDR2 SQIVND (reference sequence). The CDR3 DNA reads as TGTGCCAGTGGACAGGGAAGATACAATGAGCAGTTCTTC. Protein product: CASGQGRYNEQFF.

This chain links TRBV5-1 with TRBJ2-2; the D gene is possibly TRBD1 (6 bases). V lost 2 bases, J lost 1 base, and 9 bases lay in between. CDR3 size: 15 residues. Germline CDR1 SGHRS, CDR2 YFSETQ. CDR3 region: CASSFKGENTGELFF. The CDR3 bases are TGCGCCAGCAGCTTCAAGGGGGAGAACACCGGGGAGCTGTTTTTT.

There are a few counts of this clone. The J gene is TRBJ1-1, the V gene TRBV9, with D unresolved. The CDR3 length is 13 residues. CDR1 is SGDLS and CDR2 is YYNGEE in the germline V gene. The ends were cut back, 3 bases at V and 1 base at J, with 7 bases in the middle. The CDR3 DNA is TGTGCCAGCAGCGCCAATCCGAACACTGAAGCTTTCTTT. Protein: CASSANPNTEAFF.

The chain couples TRBV6-1 to TRBJ2-7; D is possibly TRBD1 or TRBD2 (5 bases each). CDR1 is MNHNS, CDR2 SASEGT, per germline. The CDR3 contains 14 residues. V was trimmed by 11 bases and J by 0 bases, leaving 17 bases between them. The CDR3 sequence is CAADLGGSSYEQYF. CDR3 nucleotide sequence: TGTGCCGCCGACCTTGGGGGATCCTCCTACGAGCAGTACTTC.

This sequence joins TRBV27 and TRBJ2-6; D ambiguous. Looked up from germline, CDR1 is MNHEY and CDR2 is SMNVEV (reference sequence). This CDR3 is built from 16 residues. Trimming cost V 2 bases and J 2 bases, with 10 bases left between them. This CDR3 is CASSLRQKPGANVLTF. In DNA, the CDR3 is TGTGCCAGCAGTTTACGCCAGAAGCCTGGGGCCAACGTCCTGACTTTC.

This chain connects TRBV14 to TRBJ2-7, with TRBD2 as a possible D gene (6 bases). Trimming removed 0 bases from V and 1 base from J, with 10 bases in between. There are 15 residues in the CDR3. Germline V gene sequence: CDR1 SGHDN, CDR2 FVKESK. The CDR3 region has the DNA TGTGCCAGCAGCCAAGATCGGGGACTTTCCTACGAGCAGTACTTC. It translates to CASSQDRGLSYEQYF.

The chain employs TRBV28 and TRBJ1-4, with 7 bases matching TRBD1. Per the germline V gene, CDR1 is MDHEN and CDR2 is SYDVKM. The CDR3 length is 15 residues. The V segment lost 3 bases and the J segment 8 bases; nucleotides outside the gene matches: 9. The CDR3: CASSFLTGVGEKLFF. In nucleotides, the CDR3 is TGTGCCAGCAGTTTCCTCACAGGGGTAGGAGAAAAACTGTTTTTT. The complete variable domain, with remaining parts taken from reference TRBV28 and TRBJ1-4, reads DVKVTQSSRYLVKRTGEKVFLECVQDMDHENMFWYRQDPGLGLRLIYFSYDVKMKEKGDIPEGYSVSREKKERFSLILESASTNQTSMYLCASSFLTGVGEKLFFGSGTQLSVL.

CDR3 loop: CASRGRGENYGYTF. DNA of the CDR3: TGTGCCAGCAGAGGGAGGGGGGAGAACTATGGCTACACCTTC. The chain recombines TRBV6-1 with TRBJ1-2; D might be TRBD1 (6 bases). V was shortened by 6 bases and J by 2 bases, with 13 bases between the two germline ends. The germline gives CDR1 MNHNS, CDR2 SASEGT. CDR3 length equals 14 residues.

The chain is built from TRBV18 and TRBJ1-3; D is possibly TRBD1 (5 bases). The ends were cut back, 4 bases at V and 0 bases at J, with 7 bases in the middle. Per the germline V gene, CDR1 is KGHSH and CDR2 is LQKENI. The CDR3 is made up of 14 amino acids. The DNA of the CDR3 is TGTGCCAGCTCACGGGACCGCTCTGGAAACACCATATATTTT. Residues: CASSRDRSGNTIYF.

The V call is TRBV28, the J call TRBJ1-2; D is unresolved. Trimming removed 1 base at V and 5 bases at J, with 5 bases between. Germline CDR1 and CDR2: MDHEN and SYDVKM. The CDR3 contains 12 residues. The CDR3: CASSLSGYGYTF. Written as DNA, the CDR3 is TGTGCCAGCAGTTTATCGGGATATGGCTACACCTTC.

The J gene is TRBJ1-1, the V gene TRBV28, with D possibly TRBD1 on 5 matching bases. The CDR3 extends over 15 amino acids. Trimming shortened V by 2 bases and J by 4 bases, and 14 bases separated the two germline ends. CDR1 is MDHEN and CDR2 is SYDVKM in the germline V gene. CDR3 in DNA: TGTGCCAGCAGTTTAAGAGGTGTGGGGACCACTGAAGCTTTCTTT. Translation gives CASSLRGVGTTEAFF.

The chain recombines TRBV27 with TRBJ1-1; D may be TRBD1 (5 bases). V was trimmed by 4 bases and J by 1 base, leaving 10 bases between them. Per the germline V gene, CDR1 is MNHEY and CDR2 is SMNVEV (reference sequence). The CDR3 runs 14 residues. Written as DNA, the CDR3 is TGTGCCAGCAGTTCGGGACTCCAGAACACTGAAGCTTTCTTT. Translation gives CASSSGLQNTEAFF.

This chain links TRBV18 with TRBJ2-5; weak D call: TRBD1 (6 bases). Deletions cut 3 bases from V and 3 bases from J, with 14 bases between. Germline assignment: CDR1 KGHSH and CDR2 LQKENI. This CDR3 contains 15 residues. Here the CDR3 DNA reads TGTGCCAGCTCACCCCAACAGGGAACTAAAGAGACCCAGTACTTC. Protein product: CASSPQQGTKETQYF.